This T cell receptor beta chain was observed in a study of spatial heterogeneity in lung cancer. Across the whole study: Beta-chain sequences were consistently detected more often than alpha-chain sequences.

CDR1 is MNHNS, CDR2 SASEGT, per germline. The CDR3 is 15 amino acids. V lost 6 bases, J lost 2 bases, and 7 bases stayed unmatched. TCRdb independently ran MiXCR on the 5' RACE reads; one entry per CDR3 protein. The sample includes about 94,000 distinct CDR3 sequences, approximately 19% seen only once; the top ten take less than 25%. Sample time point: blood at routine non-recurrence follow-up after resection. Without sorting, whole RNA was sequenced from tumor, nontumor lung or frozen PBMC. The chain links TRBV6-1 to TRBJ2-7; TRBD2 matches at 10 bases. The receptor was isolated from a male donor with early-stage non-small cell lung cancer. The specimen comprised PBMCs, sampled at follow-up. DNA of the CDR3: TGTGCCAGCAGAGAACTAGCGGGACCAGCCTACGAGCAGTACTTC. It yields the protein CASRELAGPAYEQYF.